These 17 T cell receptor beta chains were all obtained from the same sample, sequenced in a study of beta chain features in type 1 diabetes. Expressed TCRB transcripts got sequenced, as all isolated RNA was reverse transcribed. The protocol was immunoSEQ multiplex PCR, while the TCRdb copy is restricted to in-frame clones and leaves out a portion. The data contain under 950,000 clones, about a sixth of them singletons. Sequenced material: naive CD4+ T cells from blood. These receptors originate from a woman aged 18-29 years in good health.

This clone was picked up a small number of times. This rearrangement joins TRBV10-3 to TRBJ2-7, with 7 bases that match TRBD1. CDR1 and CDR2 (germline): ENHRY, SYGVKD. The CDR3 totals 16 residues. Trimming cost V 4 bases and J 3 bases; bases outside gene matches: 12. The CDR3 sequence is CAISGSKTGSHYEQYF. As DNA, the CDR3 is TGTGCCATCAGTGGCTCCAAGACAGGGTCACACTACGAGCAGTACTTC.

The chain uses TRBV11-2 and TRBJ2-1; D unresolved. The germline V gene encodes CDR1 SGHAT and CDR2 FQNNGV. The CDR3 has 14 residues. V was clipped by 5 bases and J by 3 bases, with 11 bases between them. The CDR3 sequence: CASSPLSVYNEQFF. The CDR3 DNA follows: TGTGCCAGCAGCCCTCTAAGCGTCTACAATGAGCAGTTCTTC.

In this sample, this clone turned up a few times. This chain uses TRBV7-2 with TRBJ1-2; possible D gene TRBD1, 6 bases. Germline V gene sequence: CDR1 SGHTA, CDR2 FQGNSA. The CDR3 has 16 amino acids. The V end lost 5 bases, the J end lost 6 bases, and 22 bases lay between the germline ends. Here the CDR3 reads CASSPPGGIYNHGYTF. The CDR3 DNA sequence: TGTGCCAGCAGCCCCCCCGGGGGCATCTACAACCATGGCTACACCTTC.

The table lists this clone with a few counts. The gene calls are TRBV19 and TRBJ1-5, with D unresolved. Trimming took 3 bases from V and 10 from J, leaving 16 bases between them. This CDR3 has 14 amino acids. The V gene's germline CDR1 is LNHDA and CDR2 SQIVND (reference sequence). In DNA form, the CDR3 reads TGTGCCAGTAGTATTCTGGAGGGAAGCCCACCCCAGCATTTT. Translation gives CASSILEGSPPQHF.

This chain uses TRBV19 with TRBJ2-1; 7 bases map to TRBD2. With V trimmed by 10 bases and J by 6 bases, 15 bases remained unmatched. This CDR3 comprises 15 residues. Germline CDR1 is LNHDA and CDR2 is SQIVND (reference sequence). In nucleotides, the CDR3 is TGTGCCACTAAGAAGGGCGGGAGCCCCGTCAATGAGCAGTTCTTC. Translation: CATKKGGSPVNEQFF.

The chain uses TRBV2 and TRBJ2-7; D unclear. The CDR3 has 12 residues. Germline V CDR1 and CDR2: SNHLY, FYNNEI. V was cut by 1 base and J by 3 bases, with 4 bases left in between. The CDR3 DNA sequence: TGTGCCAGCAGTGAAGAGAGCTACGAGCAGTACTTC. Translated, it gives CASSEESYEQYF. Full variable domain (rest looked up from reference TRBV2 and TRBJ2-7): EPEVTQTPSHQVTQMGQEVILRCVPISNHLYFYWYRQILGQKVEFLVSFYNNEISEKSEIFDDQFSVERPDGSNFTLKIRSTKLEDSAMYFCASSEESYEQYFGPGTRLTVT.

V usage is TRBV7-2 and J usage is TRBJ2-7; D is possibly TRBD2 (5 bases). Germline CDR1 SGHTA, CDR2 FQGNSA. This CDR3 is built from 15 residues. Trimming shortened V by 1 base and J by 1 base, and 11 bases separated the two germline ends. The chain's CDR3 is CASSLEGGPSYEQYF. CDR3 DNA: TGTGCCAGCAGCTTAGAGGGCGGGCCTTCCTACGAGCAGTACTTC.

This clone appeared a few times. The CDR3 sequence: CASSPGQEIVGGYTF. The CDR3 DNA reads TGTGCCAGCAGCCCCGGACAGGAGATAGTGGGGGGCTACACCTTC. The chain is built from TRBV4-2 and TRBJ1-2; 7 bases are a match to TRBD1. This CDR3 spans 15 amino acids. CDR1 is LGHNA, CDR2 YNFKEQ, per germline. With V trimmed by 4 bases and J by 8 bases, 13 bases remained unmatched.

The V call is TRBV5-6, the J call TRBJ2-1; a possible D gene is TRBD1 (6 bases). The CDR3 loop spans 15 amino acids. Trimming shortened V by 4 bases and J by 5 bases, and 16 bases separated the two germline ends. The germline gives CDR1 SGHDT, CDR2 YYEEEE. CDR3 in DNA: TGTGCCAGCAGCCCCCGCTTTGGGGGCCACAATGAGCAGTTCTTC. Encoded protein: CASSPRFGGHNEQFF.

This clone has more than one count but fewer than ten. The rearrangement uses TRBV7-6 and TRBJ2-1; tentative D call: TRBD1 (5 bases). The ends were cut back, 1 base at V and 4 bases at J, with 11 bases in the middle. The CDR3 length is 15 residues. Germline assignment: CDR1 SGHVS and CDR2 FNYEAQ. The CDR3 loop is CASSLVVRAYNEQFF. The CDR3 coding sequence is TGTGCCAGCAGCTTAGTGGTCAGGGCTTACAATGAGCAGTTCTTC.

In this sample, this clone turned up a few times. This chain links TRBV7-9 with TRBJ2-3, with D uncertain. The length of the CDR3 is 13 residues. V was trimmed by 1 base and J by 4 bases, leaving 6 bases between them. From germline, CDR1 is SEHNR and CDR2 FQNEAQ (reference sequence). The CDR3 protein is CASSLDQSDTQYF. The CDR3 bases are TGTGCCAGCAGCTTAGATCAGTCAGATACGCAGTATTTT.

The V gene is TRBV27, the J gene TRBJ2-7, with 8 nucleotides matching TRBD1. This CDR3 is 15 amino acids long. The V gene's germline CDR1 is MNHEY and CDR2 SMNVEV (reference sequence). After removal of 5 bases from V and 4 bases from J, the junction contained 10 bases not matched to a gene. The CDR3: CASSPGQGPAYEQYF. In DNA form, the CDR3 reads TGTGCCAGCAGTCCAGGACAGGGTCCCGCTTACGAGCAGTACTTC.

This clone was seen a few times. The chain is built from TRBV29-1 and TRBJ2-5; 9 nucleotides line up with TRBD2. V lost 7 bases, J lost 4 bases, and 22 bases stayed unmatched. Germline V lookup: CDR1 SQVTM, CDR2 ANQGSEA. The CDR3 is 18 residues long. Here the CDR3 DNA reads TGCAGCGCCCTAGGGGGGTTAGGTAGCGGGAGTTCGGGAGAGACCCAGTACTTC. Its protein product is CSALGGLGSGSSGETQYF.

The rearrangement links TRBV25-1 to TRBJ1-2, with D uncertain. Germline values: CDR1 MGHDK, CDR2 SYGVNS. The CDR3 runs 14 residues. The V and J ends lost 0 bases and 6 bases respectively, with 11 bases between them. The CDR3: CASSEYYREDGYTF. The DNA of the CDR3 is TGTGCCAGCAGTGAATATTACAGAGAGGATGGCTACACCTTC.

The chain is built from TRBV5-4 and TRBJ1-4; no reliable D call. From germline, CDR1 is SGHNT and CDR2 YYREEE (reference sequence). The CDR3 is 13 amino acids. Trimming cost V 4 bases and J 6 bases, with 10 bases left between them. CDR3 in amino acids: CASSKGVDEKLFF. The CDR3 coding sequence is TGTGCCAGCAGCAAGGGCGTCGATGAAAAACTGTTTTTT.

The V gene is TRBV18, the J gene TRBJ2-1, with D perhaps TRBD1 (6 bases). V was clipped by 5 bases and J by 6 bases, with 11 bases between them. CDR3 length: 13 amino acids. The germline V gene encodes CDR1 KGHSH and CDR2 LQKENI. DNA for the CDR3: TGTGCCAGCTCAATACAGGGCAGCAATGAGCAGTTCTTC. This codes for CASSIQGSNEQFF. Drawing the rest from reference TRBV18 and TRBJ2-1, the complete variable domain is NAGVMQNPRHLVRRRGQEARLRCSPMKGHSHVYWYRQLPEEGLKFMVYLQKENIIDESGMPKERFSAEFPKEGPSILRIQQVVRGDSAAYFCASSIQGSNEQFFGPGTRLTVL.

The rearrangement uses TRBV5-1 and TRBJ2-1; D might be TRBD2 (7 bases). V lost 3 bases and J 2 bases, leaving 18 bases between the germline ends. The germline CDR1 and CDR2 sequences are SGHRS and YFSETQ. This CDR3 contains 17 residues. CDR3 sequence: CASSWSQGGGPYNEQFF. The CDR3 coding sequence is TGCGCCAGCAGCTGGAGTCAAGGGGGAGGGCCCTACAATGAGCAGTTCTTC. Based on the CDR3 plus reference TRBV5-1 and TRBJ2-1, the full variable domain is KAGVTQTPRYLIKTRGQQVTLSCSPISGHRSVSWYQQTPGQGLQFLFEYFSETQRNKGNFPGRFSGRQFSNSRSEMNVSTLELGDSALYLCASSWSQGGGPYNEQFFGPGTRLTVL.